This TCR beta chain came from a study of control samples from healthy donors and cancer patients. The protocol was immunoSEQ multiplex PCR, while the TCRdb copy is restricted to in-frame clones and leaves out a portion. This sample has about 98,000 clones, with more than 75% found just once. CDR3 size: 12 residues. Germline CDR1 KGHDR, CDR2 SFDVKD. Deletions cut 1 base from V and 9 bases from J, with 6 bases between. The sequenced sample was blood. This sequence joins TRBV24-1 and TRBJ2-1; the D is unclear. The receptor comes from a man aged 55 to 70 in good health. The CDR3: CATSDFEAEQFF. The CDR3 DNA reads as TGTGCCACCAGTGATTTTGAGGCTGAGCAGTTCTTC.